The 27 T cell receptor beta chains below all came from one sample that was sequenced in a study of T cells in tumors after PD-1 blockade. TCRdb's copy holds only in-frame clones and misses some; the assay was immunoSEQ multiplex PCR. This table has several thousand clones, roughly 69% appearing once. The sequenced sample was tumor tissue, obtained after anti-PD-1 treatment. These receptors all come from a human donor with basal cell carcinoma.

The chain employs TRBV3-1 (or the pseudogene TRBV3-2) and TRBJ2-5, with a possible D match to TRBD1 (6 bases). The germline V gene encodes CDR1 LGHDT and CDR2 YNNKEL (reference sequence). Trimming removed 5 bases at V and 1 base at J, with 11 bases between. The CDR3 runs 14 residues. CDR3 region: CASSDRTAQETQYF. CDR3 in DNA: TGTGCCAGCAGCGACCGGACAGCCCAAGAGACCCAGTACTTC.

The rearrangement links TRBV9 to TRBJ2-2, with TRBD1 matching 8 bases. With V trimmed by 4 bases and J by 5 bases, 7 bases remained unmatched. Germline CDR1 reads SGDLS; CDR2 reads YYNGEE. This CDR3 is built from 15 residues. The CDR3 DNA sequence: TGTGCCAGCAGCTCCGACAGGGGTTTTACCGGGGAGCTGTTTTTT. Translating it yields CASSSDRGFTGELFF.

This chain connects TRBV9 to TRBJ1-3; D remains unclear. Germline V gives CDR1 SGDLS, CDR2 YYNGEE. The CDR3 is 15 residues long. Between the trimmed V and J ends, which lost 0 bases and 0 bases, there was a span of 7 bases. For the CDR3, the DNA is TGTGCCAGCAGCGTAGCCGCTAGCTCTGGAAACACCATATATTTT. Encoded protein: CASSVAASSGNTIYF.

This clone was seen once. The chain is built from TRBV4-1 and TRBJ2-2, with D unresolved. V was pared by 4 bases and J by 5 bases, with 2 bases between. CDR3 length: 11 residues. The germline gives CDR1 MGHRA, CDR2 YSYEKL. The CDR3 spells CASSLTGELFF. The CDR3 nucleotides are TGCGCCAGCAGCCTGACCGGGGAGCTGTTTTTT.

This chain links TRBV7-9 with TRBJ2-7, with no clear D. Germline CDR1 and CDR2: SEHNR and FQNEAQ (reference sequence). There are 12 residues in the CDR3. V lost 7 bases and J 2 bases, leaving 9 bases between the germline ends. The CDR3 bases are TGTGCCAGCACGAGGACGGCCTACGAGCAGTACTTC. Amino acid sequence: CASTRTAYEQYF.

The rearrangement joins TRBV30 to TRBJ2-7; no reliable D call. The CDR3 is made up of 15 amino acids. Trimming removed 3 bases from V and 0 bases from J, with 15 bases in between. The V gene's germline CDR1 is GTSNPN and CDR2 SVGIG (reference sequence). Here the CDR3 reads CAWSAPGLRSYEQYF. The CDR3 DNA reads as TGTGCCTGGAGCGCCCCGGGTTTGCGCTCCTACGAGCAGTACTTC.

The gene calls are TRBV2 and TRBJ2-1; no reliable D call. Germline lookup yields CDR1 SNHLY and CDR2 FYNNEI. The V gene lost 3 bases and the J gene lost 6 bases, with 0 bases spanning the gap. The CDR3 totals 10 residues. CDR3 sequence (DNA): TGTGCCAGCAGTGACAATGAGCAGTTCTTC. This gives the protein CASSDNEQFF.

This clone was recorded a few times. The chain carries TRBV30 and TRBJ1-2; TRBD1 aligns across 8 bases. Germline V gives CDR1 GTSNPN, CDR2 SVGIG (reference sequence). V shed 2 bases and J 12 bases; nucleotides not matched to a gene: 5. The CDR3 covers 11 residues. The CDR3 region has the DNA TGTGCCTGGAGTAGACAGGGGTCGCACACCTTC. Residues: CAWSRQGSHTF.

This chain uses TRBV5-1 with TRBJ2-7; tentatively, D is TRBD1 or TRBD2 (5 bases each). The germline CDR1 and CDR2 sequences are SGHRS and YFSETQ. V gave up 4 bases and J gave up 7 bases, with 24 bases separating them. The CDR3 consists of 16 residues. The CDR3, as DNA: TGCGCCAGCAGCGAATTGACAGCGGATGGTCCACGGGAGCAGTACTTC. This encodes CASSELTADGPREQYF. The full variable domain, completed using reference TRBV5-1 and TRBJ2-7, is KAGVTQTPRYLIKTRGQQVTLSCSPISGHRSVSWYQQTPGQGLQFLFEYFSETQRNKGNFPGRFSGRQFSNSRSEMNVSTLELGDSALYLCASSELTADGPREQYFGPGTRLTVT.

V and J are TRBV7-2 and TRBJ2-5, with TRBD2 matching 8 bases. CDR1 and CDR2 (germline): SGHTA, FQGNSA. The CDR3 length is 15 residues. V was clipped by 5 bases and J by 1 base; unmatched bases: 6. CDR3 loop: CASSRGGLPQETQYF. CDR3 DNA: TGTGCCAGCAGCCGGGGGGGGCTACCCCAAGAGACCCAGTACTTC. The full variable domain, in which reference TRBV7-2 and TRBJ2-5 provide the parts outside the CDR3, is GAGVSQSPSNKVTEKGKDVELRCDPISGHTALYWYRQSLGQGLEFLIYFQGNSAPDKSGLPSDRFSAERTGGSVSTLTIQRTQQEDSAVYLCASSRGGLPQETQYFGPGTRLLVL.

CDR3 region: CASSLDRGGLEQYF. In DNA form, the CDR3 reads TGTGCCAGCAGCCTGGACAGGGGGGGTTTGGAGCAGTACTTC. V usage is TRBV6-5 and J usage is TRBJ2-7; TRBD1 agrees at 10 bases. The CDR3 has 14 amino acids. CDR1 MNHEY and CDR2 SVGAGI come from the germline V gene. Trimming at V came to 6 bases and at J to 7 bases, leaving 9 bases not matched to a gene.

V and J are TRBV29-1 and TRBJ2-3, with D unclear. V was cut by 4 bases and J by 9 bases, with 14 bases left in between. The CDR3 consists of 12 residues. Germline-derived CDR1 and CDR2 are SQVTM and ANQGSEA. The DNA for the CDR3 is TGCAGCGTTGGCCCAGACGAATTAACGCAGTATTTT. Translated: CSVGPDELTQYF.

The chain employs TRBV6-1 and TRBJ1-2; possibly TRBD1 for D (6 bases). V was shortened by 1 base and J by 4 bases, with 13 bases between the two germline ends. The germline gives CDR1 MNHNS, CDR2 SASEGT. The CDR3 has 15 residues. The CDR3 is CASSEGRGGAYGYTF. The CDR3 region has the DNA TGTGCCAGCAGTGAAGGAAGGGGGGGGGCCTATGGCTACACCTTC.

This chain joins TRBV2 and TRBJ1-5; D is unclear. Trimming removed 4 bases from V and 5 bases from J, with 9 bases in between. This CDR3 has 13 amino acids. The germline CDR1 and CDR2 sequences are SNHLY and FYNNEI. For the CDR3, the DNA is TGTGCCAGCAGTGTATCTGGGGATCAGCCCCAGCATTTT. This sequence encodes CASSVSGDQPQHF.

V usage is TRBV10-2 and J usage is TRBJ2-1; D unresolved. V was clipped by 9 bases and J by 2 bases, with 8 bases between them. CDR3 length: 12 residues. In germline, CDR1 is WSHSY, CDR2 SAAADI. CDR3 protein: CASVGTYNEQFF. The DNA for the CDR3 is TGCGCCAGTGTGGGGACCTACAATGAGCAGTTCTTC.

This sequence joins TRBV2 and TRBJ1-2; D is ambiguous. CDR1 and CDR2 (germline): SNHLY, FYNNEI. V was trimmed by 5 bases and J by 8 bases, leaving 6 bases between them. The CDR3 runs to 10 residues. The CDR3 region has the DNA TGTGCCAGCAGTCAACCCGGCTACACCTTC. Translated, it gives CASSQPGYTF.

This chain connects TRBV19 to TRBJ1-3; D not certain. Trimming pared 1 base from V and 0 bases from J, leaving 13 bases between. The CDR3 totals 17 residues. Looked up from germline, CDR1 is LNHDA and CDR2 is SQIVND (reference sequence). DNA for the CDR3: TGTGCCAGTAGTATAGCGCGGCGGGTAAGCTCTGGAAACACCATATATTTT. Translation gives CASSIARRVSSGNTIYF.

As for this clone: Other DNA sequences in this sample translate to the same CDR3. The chain recombines TRBV9 with TRBJ2-3, with 9 bases lining up with TRBD2. V gave up 0 bases and J gave up 5 bases; unmatched junction bases: 4. The CDR3 extends over 15 amino acids. Germline CDR1 and CDR2: SGDLS and YYNGEE. CDR3 protein: CASSVGRGGVDTQYF. The CDR3 nucleotides are TGTGCCAGCAGCGTAGGGCGGGGGGGTGTAGATACGCAGTATTTT.

This clone is deemed medium-sized (0.01 to 0.1%). The J gene is TRBJ1-2, the V gene TRBV3-1 (or the pseudogene TRBV3-2), with D maybe TRBD1 (5 bases). The CDR3 loop spans 16 amino acids. Germline V gene sequence: CDR1 LGHDT, CDR2 YNNKEL (reference sequence). The V gene lost 0 bases and the J gene lost 0 bases, with 11 bases spanning the gap. CDR3 sequence reads: CASSQDLGGPNYGYTF. CDR3 bases: TGTGCCAGCAGCCAAGATTTGGGGGGACCTAACTATGGCTACACCTTC.

Note on this clone: At the DNA level, this CDR3 is encoded by other sequences in the same sample as well. The genes are TRBV5-1 and TRBJ2-5, with 16 bases aligning to TRBD2. There are 16 residues in the CDR3. J gave up 10 bases and V 0 bases, and 6 bases lay outside the gene matches. CDR1 is SGHRS, CDR2 YFSETQ, per germline. The CDR3, as DNA: TGCGCCAGCAGCTTGGAACCGGGACTAGCGGGGGGGGTCCAGTACTTC. The encoded protein is CASSLEPGLAGGVQYF.

This chain joins TRBV5-4 and TRBJ2-5; TRBD2 matches at 12 bases. CDR3 length: 15 amino acids. Trimming took 4 bases from V and 1 from J; bases not matched to a gene: 2. Germline assignment: CDR1 SGHNT and CDR2 YYREEE (reference sequence). CDR3 residues: CASSRGLAGQETQYF. As DNA, the CDR3 is TGTGCCAGCAGCCGGGGACTAGCGGGCCAAGAGACCCAGTACTTC.

The chain recombines TRBV7-9 with TRBJ1-3; 8 bases map to TRBD1. The germline V gene encodes CDR1 SEHNR and CDR2 FQNEAQ (reference sequence). CDR3 size: 15 residues. With V trimmed by 5 bases and J by 6 bases, 9 bases remained unmatched. CDR3 residues: CASSTPAGGLNTIYF. The CDR3 DNA reads as TGTGCCAGCAGCACTCCCGCAGGGGGCTTAAACACCATATATTTT.

V usage is TRBV5-4 and J usage is TRBJ2-1, with TRBD1 matching 7 bases. Germline loops: CDR1 SGHNT, CDR2 YYREEE (reference sequence). The CDR3 covers 13 residues. The junction had 7 bases not matched to a gene; V was cut back by 5 bases and J by 8 bases. DNA for the CDR3: TGTGCCAGCAGTTACAGGGGACGGGATGAGCAGTTCTTC. This codes for CASSYRGRDEQFF.

This clone was counted only a few times. The J gene is TRBJ1-1, the V gene TRBV5-4; possibly TRBD1 for D (6 bases). Germline V gene sequence: CDR1 SGHNT, CDR2 YYREEE (reference sequence). This CDR3 has 15 residues. V was shortened by 4 bases and J by 4 bases, with 17 bases between the two germline ends. The CDR3 spells CASSPMSQGITEAFF. The CDR3 DNA follows: TGTGCCAGCAGCCCAATGAGTCAGGGGATCACTGAAGCTTTCTTT.

This clone was observed a single time. The V gene is TRBV19, the J gene TRBJ2-4, with D possibly TRBD1 on 6 matching bases. Trimming stripped 4 bases from V and 0 bases from J, with 10 bases between. This CDR3 is built from 15 residues. Per germline, CDR1 LNHDA and CDR2 SQIVND (reference sequence). The DNA for the CDR3 is TGTGCCAGTAGTAGGACAGAACTAGCCAAAAACATTCAGTACTTC. Its protein product is CASSRTELAKNIQYF.

This rearrangement joins TRBV2 to TRBJ2-7; TRBD1 aligns across 10 bases. This CDR3 comprises 13 residues. From germline, CDR1 is SNHLY and CDR2 FYNNEI. V shed 6 bases, J shed 2 bases, and the junction held 1 base outside the gene matches. This CDR3 reads CASRGTGAYEQYF. DNA of the CDR3: TGTGCCAGCAGGGGGACAGGGGCCTACGAGCAGTACTTC. Variable domain in full (rest from reference TRBV2 and TRBJ2-7): EPEVTQTPSHQVTQMGQEVILRCVPISNHLYFYWYRQILGQKVEFLVSFYNNEISEKSEIFDDQFSVERPDGSNFTLKIRSTKLEDSAMYFCASRGTGAYEQYFGPGTRLTVT.

The rearrangement joins TRBV10-1 to TRBJ2-1; D remains ambiguous. The CDR3 sequence is 13 residues long. CDR1 and CDR2 from the germline V gene are WNHNN and SYGVQD (reference sequence). Trimming removed 0 bases from V and 5 bases from J, with 5 bases in between. The CDR3 DNA reads TGCGCCAGCAGTGAGTCCGGCAACAATGAGCAGTTCTTC. Protein product: CASSESGNNEQFF.